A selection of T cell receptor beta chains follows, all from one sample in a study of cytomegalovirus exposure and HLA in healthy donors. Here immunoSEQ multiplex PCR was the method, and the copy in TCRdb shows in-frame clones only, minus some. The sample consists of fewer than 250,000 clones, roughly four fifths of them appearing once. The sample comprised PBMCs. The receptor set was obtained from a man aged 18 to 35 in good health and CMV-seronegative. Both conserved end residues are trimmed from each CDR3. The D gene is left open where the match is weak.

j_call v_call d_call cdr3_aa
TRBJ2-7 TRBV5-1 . ASSLGSVYEQY
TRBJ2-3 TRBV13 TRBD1 ASSSTRQGADTQY
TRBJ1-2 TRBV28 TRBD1 ASSAGTGIHGYT
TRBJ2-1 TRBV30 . AWERLGLGLSGAYNEQF
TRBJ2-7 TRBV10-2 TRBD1 ASSQHSRDRGLYEQY
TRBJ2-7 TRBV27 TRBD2 ASSLRGRAAEQY
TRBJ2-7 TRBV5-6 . ASSFGNSYEQY
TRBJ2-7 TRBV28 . ASSSVQGRNSYEQY
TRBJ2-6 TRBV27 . ASSLNSLPGANVLT
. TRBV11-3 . ASSPSGAYEQY
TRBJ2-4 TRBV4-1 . ASSQELLAKNIQY
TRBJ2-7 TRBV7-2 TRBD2 ASSLVWTSGYEQY
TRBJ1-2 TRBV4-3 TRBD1 ASSPLPGQGGGYT